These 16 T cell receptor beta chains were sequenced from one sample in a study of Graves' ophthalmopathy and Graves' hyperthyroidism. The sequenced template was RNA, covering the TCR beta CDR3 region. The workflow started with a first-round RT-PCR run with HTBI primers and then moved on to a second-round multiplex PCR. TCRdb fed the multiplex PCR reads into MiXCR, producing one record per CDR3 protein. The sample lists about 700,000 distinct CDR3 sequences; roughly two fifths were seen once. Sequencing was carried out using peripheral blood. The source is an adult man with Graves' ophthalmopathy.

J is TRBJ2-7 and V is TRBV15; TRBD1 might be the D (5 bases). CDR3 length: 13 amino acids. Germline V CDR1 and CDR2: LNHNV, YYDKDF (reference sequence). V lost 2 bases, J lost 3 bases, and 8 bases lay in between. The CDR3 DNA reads TGTGCCACCAGCAGATCGGACATCTACGAGCAGTACTTC. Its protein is CATSRSDIYEQYF.

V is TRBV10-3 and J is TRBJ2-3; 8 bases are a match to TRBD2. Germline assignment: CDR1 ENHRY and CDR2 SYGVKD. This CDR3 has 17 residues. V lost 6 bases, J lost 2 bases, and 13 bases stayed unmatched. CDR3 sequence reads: CAIRAPAGGRPTDTQYF. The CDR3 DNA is TGTGCCATCAGGGCCCCGGCGGGGGGAAGGCCCACAGATACGCAGTATTTT.

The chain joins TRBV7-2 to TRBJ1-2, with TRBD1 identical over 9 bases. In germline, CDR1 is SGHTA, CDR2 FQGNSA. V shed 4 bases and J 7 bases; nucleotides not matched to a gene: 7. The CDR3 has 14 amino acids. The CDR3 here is CASSSGTGSLGYTF. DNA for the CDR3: TGTGCCAGCAGCTCCGGGACAGGGTCCCTTGGCTACACCTTC.

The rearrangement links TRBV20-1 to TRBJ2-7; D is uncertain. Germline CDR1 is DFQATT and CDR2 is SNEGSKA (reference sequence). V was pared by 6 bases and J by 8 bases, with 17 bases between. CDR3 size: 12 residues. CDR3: CSALRFGVKQYF. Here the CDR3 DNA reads TGCAGTGCGCTCCGGTTTGGTGTGAAGCAGTACTTC.

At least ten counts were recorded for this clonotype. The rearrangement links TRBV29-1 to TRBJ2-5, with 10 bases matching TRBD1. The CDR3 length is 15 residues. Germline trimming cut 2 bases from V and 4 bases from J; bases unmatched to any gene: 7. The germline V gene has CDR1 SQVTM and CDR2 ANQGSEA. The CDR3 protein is CSVEKSGQGPETQYF. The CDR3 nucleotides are TGCAGCGTTGAAAAGTCGGGACAGGGGCCAGAGACCCAGTACTTC.

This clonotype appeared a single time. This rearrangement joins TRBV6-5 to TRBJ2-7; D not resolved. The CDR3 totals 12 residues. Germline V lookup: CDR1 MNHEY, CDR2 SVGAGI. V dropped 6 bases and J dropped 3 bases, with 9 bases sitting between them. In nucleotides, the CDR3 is TGTGCCAGCAGAGGACGGTACTACGAGCAGTACTTC. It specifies CASRGRYYEQYF.

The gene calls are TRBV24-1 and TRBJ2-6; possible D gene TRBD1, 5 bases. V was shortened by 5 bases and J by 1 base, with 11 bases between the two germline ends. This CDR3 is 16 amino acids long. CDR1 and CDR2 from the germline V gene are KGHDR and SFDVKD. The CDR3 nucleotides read TGTGCCACCAGTGTAGGGGTGGGATCTGGGGCCAACGTCCTGACTTTC. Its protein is CATSVGVGSGANVLTF.

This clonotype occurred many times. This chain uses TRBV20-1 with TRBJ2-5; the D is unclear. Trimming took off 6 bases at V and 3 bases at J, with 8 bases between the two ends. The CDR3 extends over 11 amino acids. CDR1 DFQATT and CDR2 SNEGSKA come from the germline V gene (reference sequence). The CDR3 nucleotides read TGCAGTGCGAACAAGAAAGAGACCCAGTACTTC. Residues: CSANKKETQYF.

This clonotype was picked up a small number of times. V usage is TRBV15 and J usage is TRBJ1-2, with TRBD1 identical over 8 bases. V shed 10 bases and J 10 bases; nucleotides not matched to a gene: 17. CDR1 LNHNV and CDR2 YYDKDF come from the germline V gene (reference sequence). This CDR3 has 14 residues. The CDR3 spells CASSPPGTGFVYTF. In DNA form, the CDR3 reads TGTGCCAGCAGTCCCCCAGGGACAGGTTTCGTCTACACCTTC. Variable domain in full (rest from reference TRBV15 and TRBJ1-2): DAMVIQNPRYQVTQFGKPVTLSCSQTLNHNVMYWYQQKSSQAPKLLFHYYDKDFNNEADTPDNFQSRRPNTSFCFLDIRSPGLGDTAMYLCASSPPGTGFVYTFGSGTRLTVV.

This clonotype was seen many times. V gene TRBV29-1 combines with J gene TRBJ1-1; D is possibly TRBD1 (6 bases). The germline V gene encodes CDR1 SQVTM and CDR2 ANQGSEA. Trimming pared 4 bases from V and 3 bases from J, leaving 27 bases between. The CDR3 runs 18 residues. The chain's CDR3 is CSVARTVLGRRSDTEAFF. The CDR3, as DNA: TGCAGCGTTGCGAGGACAGTCTTGGGGAGGCGAAGCGACACTGAAGCTTTCTTT.

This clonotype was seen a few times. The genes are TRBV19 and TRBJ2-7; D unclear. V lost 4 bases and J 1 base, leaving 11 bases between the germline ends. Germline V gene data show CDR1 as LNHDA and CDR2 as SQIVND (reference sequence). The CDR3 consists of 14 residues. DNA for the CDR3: TGTGCCAGTAGTAAGGCGTCGGGTTCCTACGAGCAGTACTTC. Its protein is CASSKASGSYEQYF.

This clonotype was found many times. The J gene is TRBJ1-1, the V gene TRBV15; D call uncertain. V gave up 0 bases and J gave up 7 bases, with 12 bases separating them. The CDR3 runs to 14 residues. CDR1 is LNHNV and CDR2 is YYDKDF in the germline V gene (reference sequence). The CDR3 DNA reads TGTGCCACCAGCAGAGACCGCACGGGGAATGAAGCTTTCTTT. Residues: CATSRDRTGNEAFF. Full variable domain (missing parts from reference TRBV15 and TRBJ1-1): DAMVIQNPRYQVTQFGKPVTLSCSQTLNHNVMYWYQQKSSQAPKLLFHYYDKDFNNEADTPDNFQSRRPNTSFCFLDIRSPGLGDTAMYLCATSRDRTGNEAFFGQGTRLTVV.

CDR3 residues: CATSSDISGQVNGYTF. CDR3 DNA: TGTGCCACCAGCAGCGACATCAGCGGCCAGGTCAATGGCTACACCTTC. The chain has TRBV15 and TRBJ1-2; D unclear. This CDR3 has 16 amino acids. V was pared by 3 bases and J by 6 bases, with 20 bases between. Germline CDR1 is LNHNV and CDR2 is YYDKDF (reference sequence).

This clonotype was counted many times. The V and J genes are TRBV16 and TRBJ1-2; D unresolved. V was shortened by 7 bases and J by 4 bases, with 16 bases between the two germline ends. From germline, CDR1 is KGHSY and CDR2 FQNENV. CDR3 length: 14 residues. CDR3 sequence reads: CASTPTRQFYGYTF. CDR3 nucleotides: TGTGCCAGCACCCCGACGAGGCAGTTCTATGGCTACACCTTC.

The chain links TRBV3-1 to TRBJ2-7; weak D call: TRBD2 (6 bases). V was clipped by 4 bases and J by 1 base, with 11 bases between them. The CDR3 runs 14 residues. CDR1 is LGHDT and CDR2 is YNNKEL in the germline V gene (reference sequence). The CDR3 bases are TGTGCCAGCAGCCGGGACTGGGCGTCCTACGAGCAGTACTTC. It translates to CASSRDWASYEQYF.

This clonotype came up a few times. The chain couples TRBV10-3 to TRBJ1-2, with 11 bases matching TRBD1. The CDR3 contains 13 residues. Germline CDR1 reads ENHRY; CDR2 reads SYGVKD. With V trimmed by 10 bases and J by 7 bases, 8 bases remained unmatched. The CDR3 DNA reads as TGTGCCAGCAGGAGGACAGGGGGCCTTGGCTACACCTTC. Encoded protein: CASRRTGGLGYTF.